Below are 27 T cell receptor beta chains sequenced from a single sample in a study of patients and donors after allogeneic stem cell transplantation. TCRdb passed the RT-PCR reads through MiXCR, listing each CDR3 protein once. The sample yields 70,000 to 100,000 distinct CDR3 sequences, approximately 5% seen once. Sequenced: blood, either unsorted or a sorted T cell fraction (not recorded which). These receptors were obtained from a human donor who was either an allogeneic HSCT recipient or a stem cell or donor lymphocyte infusion donor (not recorded which). It is not recorded whose cells these are; they may come from a transplant donor.

Many counts were recorded for this clonotype. This sequence joins TRBV18 and TRBJ2-7; 11 positions agree with TRBD2. The V gene's germline CDR1 is KGHSH and CDR2 LQKENI. The J segment lost 0 bases and the V segment lost 3 bases, leaving 7 bases of the junction unmatched. This CDR3 comprises 17 residues. This CDR3 is CASSPYPTSGNSYEQYF. DNA for the CDR3: TGTGCCAGCTCACCCTATCCGACTAGCGGGAACTCCTACGAGCAGTACTTC.

Many counts were recorded for this clonotype. The rearrangement uses TRBV28 and TRBJ2-7, with D possibly being TRBD1 or TRBD2 (6 bases each). V gave up 2 bases and J gave up 3 bases, with 14 bases separating them. Germline V gene data show CDR1 as MDHEN and CDR2 as SYDVKM. The CDR3 runs 15 residues. CDR3 sequence: CASSLMGAGSYEQYF. The CDR3 nucleotides are TGTGCCAGCAGTTTAATGGGGGCGGGGAGCTACGAGCAGTACTTC.

This clonotype has a handful of counts. The CDR3 spells CASSQGHFTVRTEAFF. CDR3 coding DNA: TGCGCCAGCAGCCAAGGTCATTTTACAGTGAGAACTGAAGCTTTCTTT. This chain uses TRBV4-1 with TRBJ1-1; D remains unclear. V dropped 1 base and J dropped 5 bases, with 17 bases sitting between them. Germline V gene sequence: CDR1 MGHRA, CDR2 YSYEKL. This CDR3 has 16 residues.

This clonotype was detected many times. Its ends do not fully match the called genes, so a read error is possible. The rearrangement links TRBV20-1 to TRBJ2-2, with 10 nucleotides matching TRBD2. CDR1 DFQATT and CDR2 SNEGSKA come from the germline V gene (reference sequence). This CDR3 comprises 17 residues. Written as DNA, the CDR3 is TGCAGTGCCAGAGATCTCAGGACTAGCGGACCCACCGGGGAGCTGTTTTTT. Its translation is CSARDLRTSGPTGELFF.

This clonotype was seen repeatedly, ten times or more. An end of the junction does not agree with germline; a read error may underlie this. J is TRBJ1-1 and V is TRBV28, with 11 bases aligning to TRBD1. CDR3 length: 12 amino acids. Germline loops: CDR1 MDHEN, CDR2 SYDVKM. CDR3 in DNA: TGCGGGACAGGGGGTCGGGGCACTGAAGCTTTCTTT. It specifies CGTGGRGTEAFF.

This clonotype has at least ten counts. This chain joins TRBV28 and TRBJ2-5; 11 bases line up with TRBD2. In germline, CDR1 is MDHEN, CDR2 SYDVKM. This CDR3 region has 14 residues. With 3 bases clipped from V and 7 bases from J, the junction kept 4 bases outside the gene matches. Here the CDR3 reads CASSLTSGIGTQYF. In DNA, the CDR3 is TGTGCCAGCAGTTTGACTAGCGGGATAGGGACCCAGTACTTC.

This clonotype was counted many times. The J gene is TRBJ1-4, the V gene TRBV27, with D unclear. The germline V gene has CDR1 MNHEY and CDR2 SMNVEV (reference sequence). The CDR3 is made up of 13 amino acids. Trimming removed 6 bases at V and 8 bases at J, with 13 bases between. CDR3 region: CASSRGGGEKLFF. The CDR3 coding sequence is TGTGCCAGCAGCCGGGGTGGTGGGGAAAAACTGTTTTTT.

This clonotype was seen only a few times. The rearrangement uses TRBV9 and TRBJ1-2; TRBD1 is a possible D gene (6 bases). This CDR3 spans 17 amino acids. Trimming pared 4 bases from V and 4 bases from J, leaving 23 bases between. Germline CDR1 is SGDLS and CDR2 is YYNGEE. The CDR3 region is CASSPSLITGSGYGYTF. CDR3 DNA: TGTGCCAGCAGCCCCTCTCTTATAACAGGGTCTGGCTATGGCTACACCTTC.

This clonotype has ten or more counts. V gene TRBV27 combines with J gene TRBJ2-4; D is unclear. The V and J ends lost 4 bases and 7 bases respectively, with 14 bases between them. Germline CDR1 is MNHEY and CDR2 is SMNVEV (reference sequence). The CDR3 contains 14 residues. CDR3 bases: TGTGCCAGCAGTTCCTCCGTCCTTGGGAACATTCAGTACTTC. Protein: CASSSSVLGNIQYF.

This clonotype came up many times. The chain couples TRBV15 to TRBJ1-1, with D maybe TRBD1 (5 bases). The CDR3 is 14 residues long. With 0 bases removed from V and 3 bases from J, the gap between germline ends came to 8 bases. CDR1 is LNHNV and CDR2 is YYDKDF in the germline V gene (reference sequence). Written as DNA, the CDR3 is TGTGCCACCAGCAGAGATAGCAGGGACACTGAAGCTTTCTTT. Translation: CATSRDSRDTEAFF.

The chain carries TRBV9 and TRBJ2-2; D is unresolved. The V end lost 6 bases, the J end lost 0 bases, and 15 bases lay between the germline ends. The CDR3 consists of 16 residues. Germline V lookup: CDR1 SGDLS, CDR2 YYNGEE. The CDR3 sequence: CASTRGSYSNTGELFF. CDR3 DNA: TGTGCCAGCACCCGAGGTAGTTATTCGAACACCGGGGAGCTGTTTTTT.

This clonotype was observed many times. This sequence joins TRBV5-6 and TRBJ2-5, with D maybe TRBD1 (6 bases). There are 13 residues in the CDR3. Germline V CDR1 and CDR2: SGHDT, YYEEEE. The V gene lost 4 bases and the J gene lost 6 bases, with 13 bases spanning the gap. The CDR3 sequence is CASSATTGKTQYF. CDR3 sequence (DNA): TGTGCCAGCAGCGCCACGACAGGAAAGACCCAGTACTTC.

This clonotype was observed many times. The chain employs TRBV4-1 and TRBJ2-5, with TRBD2 as a possible D gene (5 bases). Germline CDR1 MGHRA, CDR2 YSYEKL. The CDR3 has 14 residues. Trimming took 1 base from V and 5 from J, leaving 11 bases between them. The CDR3 bases are TGCGCCAGCAGCCAAGGGACTTCCAGGGAGACCCAGTACTTC. This encodes CASSQGTSRETQYF.

In its sample, this clonotype was seen many times. The chain combines TRBV7-2 with TRBJ1-5, with D unresolved. Germline loops: CDR1 SGHTA, CDR2 FQGNSA. This CDR3 has 16 residues. Trimming pared 2 bases from V and 1 base from J, leaving 12 bases between. DNA for the CDR3: TGTGCCAGCAGCTTATCCGTGAGTAGGAGCAATCAGCCCCAGCATTTT. It encodes CASSLSVSRSNQPQHF.

This clonotype has just a few counts. Here the CDR3 reads CASSEFQGLGNQPQHF. Written as DNA, the CDR3 is TGTGCCAGCAGTGAATTTCAGGGGTTGGGCAATCAGCCCCAGCATTTT. V and J are TRBV6-1 and TRBJ1-5, with TRBD1 as a possible D gene (6 bases). Trimming cost V 2 bases and J 2 bases, with 13 bases left between them. The CDR3 consists of 16 residues. Germline CDR1 reads MNHNS; CDR2 reads SASEGT.

The sample holds a few counts of this clonotype. This chain uses TRBV9 with TRBJ1-2; D is unclear. This CDR3 is 15 amino acids long. Germline CDR1 reads SGDLS; CDR2 reads YYNGEE. Trimming removed 0 bases at V and 1 base at J, with 10 bases between. CDR3 sequence (DNA): TGTGCCAGCAGCGTAGTGAATGGGGATAACTATGGCTACACCTTC. Protein: CASSVVNGDNYGYTF. Full variable domain (remainder filled in from reference TRBV9 and TRBJ1-2): DSGVTQTPKHLITATGQRVTLRCSPRSGDLSVYWYQQSLDQGLQFLIQYYNGEERAKGNILERFSAQQFPDLHSELNLSSLELGDSALYFCASSVVNGDNYGYTFGSGTRLTVV.

This clonotype was seen repeatedly, ten times or more. The V and J genes are TRBV5-1 and TRBJ2-5; weak D call: TRBD1 (6 bases). The germline V gene has CDR1 SGHRS and CDR2 YFSETQ. CDR3 length equals 15 residues. V was trimmed by 0 bases and J by 5 bases, leaving 14 bases between them. CDR3 residues: CASSLALQGRETQYF. CDR3 bases: TGCGCCAGCAGCTTGGCCCTACAGGGCCGGGAGACCCAGTACTTC. The whole variable domain, remainder taken from reference TRBV5-1 and TRBJ2-5, is KAGVTQTPRYLIKTRGQQVTLSCSPISGHRSVSWYQQTPGQGLQFLFEYFSETQRNKGNFPGRFSGRQFSNSRSEMNVSTLELGDSALYLCASSLALQGRETQYFGPGTRLLVL.

This clonotype was picked up many times. The V call is TRBV19, the J call TRBJ1-1; D is undetermined. The CDR3 spans 14 residues. CDR1 is LNHDA, CDR2 SQIVND, per germline (reference sequence). Trimming cost V 5 bases and J 1 base, with 11 bases left between them. The CDR3 bases are TGTGCCAGTAGTTGGTCGGCGGCGAACACTGAAGCTTTCTTT. Translating gives CASSWSAANTEAFF.

This clonotype was counted a few times. The genes are TRBV11-1 and TRBJ2-3; D not certain. This CDR3 contains 17 residues. V lost 0 bases and J lost 0, with 13 bases in between. The germline V gene has CDR1 SGHAT and CDR2 FQDESV (reference sequence). CDR3 DNA: TGTGCCAGCAGCTTAGCGCCGTACACCTATAGCACAGATACGCAGTATTTT. Translated: CASSLAPYTYSTDTQYF.

At least ten counts were recorded for this clonotype. The chain is built from TRBV7-8 and TRBJ1-5; 7 nucleotides align to TRBD1. Germline lookup yields CDR1 SGHVS and CDR2 FQNEAQ. The length of the CDR3 is 16 residues. Losses at the gene ends were 5 bases for V and 1 base for J; bases not matched to a gene: 8. CDR3 in amino acids: CASSHRQGRSNQPQHF. CDR3 nucleotides: TGTGCCAGCAGCCACCGACAGGGTAGGAGCAATCAGCCCCAGCATTTT.

A few counts support this clonotype. J is TRBJ1-1 and V is TRBV7-3, with TRBD1 identical over 10 bases. With V trimmed by 1 base and J by 4 bases, 0 bases remained unmatched. Per germline, CDR1 SGHTA and CDR2 FQGTGA. The CDR3 runs to 14 residues. CDR3 nucleotides: TGTGCCAGCAGCTTAAGGGACAGGGGCACTGAAGCTTTCTTT. This encodes CASSLRDRGTEAFF.

This clonotype was picked up a small number of times. This may be a read error, as it is one base from a much larger clone. The rearrangement uses TRBV29-1 and TRBJ2-3; D is unresolved. The germline V gene has CDR1 SQVTM and CDR2 ANQGSEA. The CDR3 covers 11 residues. The DNA for the CDR3 is TGCAGCGTCGGCAGCGAAAGTACGCTGTATTTT. Translation gives CSVGSESTLYF.

This clonotype was counted only a few times. The chain joins TRBV3-1 to TRBJ1-3; tentatively, D is TRBD1 (5 bases). The CDR3 sequence is 16 residues long. The germline gives CDR1 LGHDT, CDR2 YNNKEL (reference sequence). V was pared by 3 bases and J by 0 bases, with 12 bases between. The CDR3 region is CASSQRQRSSGNTIYF. CDR3 in DNA: TGTGCCAGCAGCCAGAGACAGCGCTCCTCTGGAAACACCATATATTTT.

This clonotype turned up a few times. The DNA of the CDR3 is TGTGCCAGCACCCTGGGACCGGCCTTTCCCCAGCATTTT. Translating it yields CASTLGPAFPQHF. The chain uses TRBV6-1 and TRBJ1-5; possible D gene TRBD1, 5 bases. Deletions cut 7 bases from V and 10 bases from J, with 17 bases between. Looked up from germline, CDR1 is MNHNS and CDR2 is SASEGT. The CDR3 spans 13 residues.

This clonotype was observed at least ten times. The chain employs TRBV12-3 or TRBV12-4 and TRBJ2-6; no firm D call. Trimming removed 10 bases from V and 0 bases from J, with 7 bases in between. There are 13 residues in the CDR3. DNA for the CDR3: TGTGCCACCCGGCGCTCTGGGGCCAACGTCCTGACTTTC. Translating gives CATRRSGANVLTF.

This clonotype was counted at least ten times. The chain links TRBV15 to TRBJ1-5; TRBD1 might be the D (6 bases). This CDR3 has 14 residues. Germline CDR1 LNHNV, CDR2 YYDKDF (reference sequence). Trimming cost V 4 bases and J 4 bases, with 11 bases left between them. CDR3 nucleotide sequence: TGTGCCACCAGCACAGGGACACAGAATCAGCCCCAGCATTTT. This translates into CATSTGTQNQPQHF.

This clonotype was seen repeatedly, ten times or more. The V gene is TRBV3-1, the J gene TRBJ2-7; D uncertain. In germline, CDR1 is LGHDT, CDR2 YNNKEL (reference sequence). Deletions cut 1 base from V and 6 bases from J, with 7 bases between. The CDR3 length is 12 residues. The CDR3 sequence is CASSQGLREQYF. The CDR3 DNA reads TGTGCCAGCAGCCAAGGCCTCCGCGAGCAGTACTTC.